This TCR beta chain was sequenced in a study of blood T cell repertoires in COVID-19. The overall study: Specimens from acute and convalescent COVID-19 originated in the United States, Italy and Spain.

Unmatched junction bases numbered 9, after V lost 2 bases and J lost 0 bases. Germline loops: CDR1 SQVTM, CDR2 ANQGSEA. CDR3 length: 18 residues. Using immunoSEQ multiplex PCR, the repertoire was profiled, and TCRdb retains in-frame clones only, with some absent. This sample has 180,000 or so clones, with around 80% found just once. This sequence originates from a man in his sixties who had been exposed to COVID-19. Specimen: PBMCs or T cells enriched from blood (not recorded which). The chain is built from TRBV29-1 and TRBJ2-3; 12 positions match TRBD2. CDR3 amino acids: CSVETRLGTSGSTDTQYF. DNA for the CDR3: TGCAGCGTTGAAACAAGGCTGGGGACTAGCGGGAGCACAGATACGCAGTATTTT.